The sequence of this TCR beta chain was determined in a study of CD8+CD57+ T cells in acquired aplastic anemia. Study-level information: Sorted CD4+ and CD8+ cells yielded DNA averaging roughly 3.3 ug. Healthy CD8+ samples averaged about 11.0 million reads. Notes on the study in general: With respect to CD8+ Simpson's diversity, patients and controls did not differ significantly. Patients and controls were found to share over 25 CD8+ CDR3 sequences.

Genomic DNA provided the template from which TCR beta VDJ and CDR3 profiles were obtained. MiXCR, run by TCRdb on the reads, gives a single entry per CDR3 protein. The sample lists about 130,000 distinct CDR3 sequences, 48% occurring once. This clonotype was counted a single time. No antigen is known for it. The receptor's source is a human donor in good health, serving as a control. Sequencing used sorted CD4+, CD8+, or CD8+CD57+ T cells (not recorded which) from PBMCs.

The CDR3 region is CAISASWGQGSSYEQYF. CDR3 coding DNA: TGTGCCATCAGTGCTTCCTGGGGACAGGGAAGCTCCTACGAGCAGTACTTC. This rearrangement joins TRBV10-3 to TRBJ2-7, with 9 positions matching TRBD1. CDR1 is ENHRY and CDR2 is SYGVKD in the germline V gene. This CDR3 is 17 amino acids long. V dropped 4 bases and J dropped 0; count of bases not matched to a gene: 10.